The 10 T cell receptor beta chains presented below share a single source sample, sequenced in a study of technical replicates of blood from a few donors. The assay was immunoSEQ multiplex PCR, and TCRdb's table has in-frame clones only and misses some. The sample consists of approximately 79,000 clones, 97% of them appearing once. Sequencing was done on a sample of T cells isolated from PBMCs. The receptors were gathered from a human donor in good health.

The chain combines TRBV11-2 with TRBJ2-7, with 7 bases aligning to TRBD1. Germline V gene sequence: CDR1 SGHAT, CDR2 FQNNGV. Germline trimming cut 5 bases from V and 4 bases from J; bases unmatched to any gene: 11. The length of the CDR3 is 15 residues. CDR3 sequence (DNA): TGTGCCAGCAGCCGTATGACAGGGCGTAGGTACGAGCAGTACTTC. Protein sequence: CASSRMTGRRYEQYF.

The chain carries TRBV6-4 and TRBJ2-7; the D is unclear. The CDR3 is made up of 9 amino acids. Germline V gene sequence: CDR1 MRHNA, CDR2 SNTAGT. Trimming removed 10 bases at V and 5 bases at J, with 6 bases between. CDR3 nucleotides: TGTGCCACGCCGGACGAGCAGTACTTC. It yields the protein CATPDEQYF.

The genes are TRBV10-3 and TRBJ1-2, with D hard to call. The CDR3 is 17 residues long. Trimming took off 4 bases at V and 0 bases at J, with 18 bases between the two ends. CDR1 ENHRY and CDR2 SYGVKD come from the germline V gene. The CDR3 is CAISAEPAGSTNYGYTF. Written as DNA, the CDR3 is TGTGCCATCAGTGCCGAGCCTGCAGGATCTACTAACTATGGCTACACCTTC.

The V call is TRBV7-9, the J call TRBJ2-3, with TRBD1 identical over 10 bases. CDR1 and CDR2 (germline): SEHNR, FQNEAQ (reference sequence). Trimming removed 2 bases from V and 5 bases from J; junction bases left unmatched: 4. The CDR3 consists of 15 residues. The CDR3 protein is CASSLRQGARDTQYF. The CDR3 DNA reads TGTGCCAGCAGCTTAAGACAGGGGGCGAGAGATACGCAGTATTTT.

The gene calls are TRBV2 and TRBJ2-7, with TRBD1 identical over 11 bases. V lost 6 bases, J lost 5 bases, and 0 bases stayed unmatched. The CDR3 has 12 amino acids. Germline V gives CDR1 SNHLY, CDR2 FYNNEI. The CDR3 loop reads CASRDRGHEQYF. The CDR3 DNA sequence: TGTGCCAGCAGGGACAGGGGGCACGAGCAGTACTTC.

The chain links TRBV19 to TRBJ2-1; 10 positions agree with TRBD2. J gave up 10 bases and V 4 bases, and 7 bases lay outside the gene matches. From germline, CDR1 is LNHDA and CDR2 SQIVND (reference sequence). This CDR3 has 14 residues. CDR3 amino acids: CASSKLAGVDEQFF. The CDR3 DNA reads TGTGCCAGTAGTAAGCTAGCGGGAGTGGACGAGCAGTTCTTC. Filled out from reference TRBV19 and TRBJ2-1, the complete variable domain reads DGGITQSPKYLFRKEGQNVTLSCEQNLNHDAMYWYRQDPGQGLRLIYYSQIVNDFQKGDIAEGYSVSREKKESFPLTVTSAQKNPTAFYLCASSKLAGVDEQFFGPGTRLTVL.

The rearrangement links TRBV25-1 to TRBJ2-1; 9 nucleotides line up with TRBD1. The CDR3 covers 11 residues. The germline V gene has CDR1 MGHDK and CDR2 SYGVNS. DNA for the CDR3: TGTGCGACGGACAGGGGAACTGAGCAGTTCTTC. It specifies CATDRGTEQFF.

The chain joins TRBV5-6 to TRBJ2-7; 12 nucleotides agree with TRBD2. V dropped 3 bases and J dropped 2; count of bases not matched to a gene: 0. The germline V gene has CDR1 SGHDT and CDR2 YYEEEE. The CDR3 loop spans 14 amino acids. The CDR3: CASSSSGGAYEQYF. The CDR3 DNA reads TGTGCCAGCAGCTCTAGCGGGGGGGCCTACGAGCAGTACTTC. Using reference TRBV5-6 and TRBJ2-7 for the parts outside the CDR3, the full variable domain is DAGVTQSPTHLIKTRGQQVTLRCSPKSGHDTVSWYQQALGQGPQFIFQYYEEEERQRGNFPDRFSGHQFPNYSSELNVNALLLGDSALYLCASSSSGGAYEQYFGPGTRLTVT.

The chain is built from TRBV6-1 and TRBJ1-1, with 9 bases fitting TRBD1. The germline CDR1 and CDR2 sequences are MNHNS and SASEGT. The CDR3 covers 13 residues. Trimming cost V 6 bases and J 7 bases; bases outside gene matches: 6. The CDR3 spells CASSTDRGSEAFF. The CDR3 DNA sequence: TGTGCCAGCAGCACGGACAGGGGAAGTGAAGCTTTCTTT.

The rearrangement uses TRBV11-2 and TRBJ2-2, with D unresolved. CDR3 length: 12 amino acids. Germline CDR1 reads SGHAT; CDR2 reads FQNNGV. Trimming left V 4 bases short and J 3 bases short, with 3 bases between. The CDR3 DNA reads TGTGCCAGCAGCTCTTACACCGGGGAGCTGTTTTTT. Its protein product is CASSSYTGELFF.